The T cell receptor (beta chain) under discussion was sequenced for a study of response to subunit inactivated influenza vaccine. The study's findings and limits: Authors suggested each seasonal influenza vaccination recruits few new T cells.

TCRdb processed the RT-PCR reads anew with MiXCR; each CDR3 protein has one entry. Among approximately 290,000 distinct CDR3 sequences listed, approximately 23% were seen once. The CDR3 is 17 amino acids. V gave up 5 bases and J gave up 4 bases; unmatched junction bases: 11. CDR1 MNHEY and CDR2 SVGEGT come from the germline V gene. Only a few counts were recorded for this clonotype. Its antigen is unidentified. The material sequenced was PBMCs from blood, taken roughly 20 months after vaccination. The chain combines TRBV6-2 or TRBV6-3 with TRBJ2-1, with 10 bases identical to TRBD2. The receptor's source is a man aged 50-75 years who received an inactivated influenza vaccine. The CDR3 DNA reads TGTGCCAGCAGTCGACCCCTTAGCGGGGGGATATACAATGAGCAGTTCTTC. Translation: CASSRPLSGGIYNEQFF.